Each of the 26 T cell receptor beta chains below was sequenced from the same sample in a study of cytomegalovirus exposure and HLA in healthy donors. Primers: 60 Vbeta forward and 13 Jbeta reverse. Only in-frame clones appear in the TCRdb table, and some are missing; sequencing was by immunoSEQ multiplex PCR. The sample includes some 120,000 clones, 75% to 80% of them seen just once. Sequencing was performed on PBMCs. All receptors derive from a man aged 35 to 55 in good health and CMV-seronegative.

The chain recombines TRBV7-9 with TRBJ2-3; 7 nucleotides agree with TRBD1. The CDR3 extends over 13 amino acids. Germline V gives CDR1 SEHNR, CDR2 FQNEAQ (reference sequence). Trimming cost V 5 bases and J 4 bases; bases outside gene matches: 3. The chain's CDR3 is CASSPQGSDTQYF. CDR3 nucleotide sequence: TGTGCCAGCAGCCCACAGGGGTCAGATACGCAGTATTTT.

The chain has TRBV7-2 and TRBJ2-3; tentative D call: TRBD2 (6 bases). Trimming removed 5 bases at V and 0 bases at J, with 18 bases between. Germline V gene sequence: CDR1 SGHTA, CDR2 FQGNSA. CDR3 size: 17 residues. For the CDR3, the DNA is TGTGCCAGCAGCCCTGCAGGGCCAGGGAGGAGCACAGATACGCAGTATTTT. Amino acid sequence: CASSPAGPGRSTDTQYF.

A note on this clone: This same CDR3 is encoded by further DNA sequences in the sample. This chain joins TRBV28 and TRBJ1-1, with TRBD1 matching over 10 bases. The germline V gene encodes CDR1 MDHEN and CDR2 SYDVKM. The CDR3 is 15 amino acids. J lost 6 bases, V lost 7 bases, and 11 bases had no gene match. For the CDR3, the DNA is TGTGCCAGCATCGACAGGGGGCCGGGACTGTCTGAAGCTTTCTTT. Protein: CASIDRGPGLSEAFF.

The chain couples TRBV28 to TRBJ1-5; D gene unclear. The CDR3 totals 14 residues. The germline gives CDR1 MDHEN, CDR2 SYDVKM. Trimming took off 10 bases at V and 2 bases at J, with 15 bases between the two ends. The CDR3 reads CATTKVVGNQPQHF. DNA of the CDR3: TGTGCCACCACTAAAGTCGTAGGCAATCAGCCCCAGCATTTT.

The V call is TRBV19, the J call TRBJ2-1, with a possible D match to TRBD1 (5 bases). From germline, CDR1 is LNHDA and CDR2 SQIVND (reference sequence). The CDR3 consists of 14 residues. Trimming took off 3 bases at V and 8 bases at J, with 14 bases between the two ends. CDR3 residues: CASSIRDRVDEQFF. CDR3 nucleotides: TGTGCCAGTAGTATCAGGGATAGGGTCGATGAGCAGTTCTTC.

J is TRBJ1-4 and V is TRBV4-3; TRBD1 is a possible D gene (6 bases). The germline V and J ends were trimmed by 1 base and 8 bases, with 11 bases remaining between them. The CDR3 runs to 14 residues. Germline loops: CDR1 LGHNA, CDR2 YSLEER. The CDR3 bases are TGCGCCAGCAGCCAAGGGGGGGGGCCGGAAAAACTGTTTTTT. Translation: CASSQGGGPEKLFF.

The CDR3 coding sequence is TGTGCCAGCAGACGGTCCTGGGGGGGAAAAGAGACCCAGTACTTC. Protein: CASRRSWGGKETQYF. This chain links TRBV5-5 with TRBJ2-5; the match to TRBD2 covers 7 bases. Trimming took 5 bases from V and 3 from J; bases not matched to a gene: 10. Looked up from germline, CDR1 is SGHKS and CDR2 is YYEKEE (reference sequence). This CDR3 comprises 15 residues.

The chain has TRBV5-4 and TRBJ1-2; a weak D match, TRBD1 (5 bases). V gave up 3 bases and J gave up 1 base, with 7 bases separating them. This CDR3 is built from 13 residues. Germline values: CDR1 SGHNT, CDR2 YYREEE (reference sequence). DNA of the CDR3: TGTGCCAGCAGCTCTGACAGTAACTATGGCTACACCTTC. It yields the protein CASSSDSNYGYTF.

The CDR3 DNA follows: TGTGCCAGCAGCGTAGATGCTACCCAGGCCCTCCACTTT. Encoded protein: CASSVDATQALHF. The chain uses TRBV9 and TRBJ1-6; D remains unclear. CDR3 length: 13 residues. Trimming took off 0 bases at V and 14 bases at J, with 12 bases between the two ends. From germline, CDR1 is SGDLS and CDR2 YYNGEE.

The gene calls are TRBV18 and TRBJ2-2, with D tentatively TRBD2 (5 bases). Germline values: CDR1 KGHSH, CDR2 LQKENI. CDR3 length: 16 amino acids. Trimming pared 3 bases from V and 0 bases from J, leaving 11 bases between. CDR3 DNA: TGTGCCAGCTCACCGAGCGGCAGATCGAACACCGGGGAGCTGTTTTTT. Its protein is CASSPSGRSNTGELFF.

V gene TRBV4-3 combines with J gene TRBJ1-1; 9 nucleotides agree with TRBD1. The V and J ends lost 1 base and 7 bases, in that order; junction bases with no gene match: 1. The V gene's germline CDR1 is LGHNA and CDR2 YSLEER. The CDR3 runs to 13 residues. The CDR3 DNA sequence: TGCGCCAGCAGCCAAGTGACAGGGGGTGAAGCTTTCTTT. Translating it yields CASSQVTGGEAFF.

CDR3 coding DNA: TGTGCCAGCAGCGGAGGTTTAGGTGGCTACACCTTC. Protein product: CASSGGLGGYTF. The rearrangement joins TRBV7-8 to TRBJ1-2; the D is unclear. Germline loops: CDR1 SGHVS, CDR2 FQNEAQ. V was trimmed by 5 bases and J by 7 bases, leaving 11 bases between them. The CDR3 is 12 amino acids.

The chain couples TRBV11-2 to TRBJ2-5; no clear D gene. Trimming stripped 1 base from V and 13 bases from J, with 16 bases between. The CDR3 loop spans 13 amino acids. Germline V gene data show CDR1 as SGHAT and CDR2 as FQNNGV. The CDR3 is CASSLALLYEAYF. The CDR3 DNA is TGTGCCAGCAGCTTAGCCCTGCTCTACGAGGCGTACTTC.

This rearrangement joins TRBV27 to TRBJ2-7, with D possibly TRBD1 on 6 matching bases. The germline gives CDR1 MNHEY, CDR2 SMNVEV (reference sequence). The CDR3 totals 15 residues. The ends were cut back, 6 bases at V and 3 bases at J, with 18 bases in the middle. As DNA, the CDR3 is TGTGCCAGCAGCTCCTCCCCTACAGGGCGCTACGAGCAGTACTTC. Its translation: CASSSSPTGRYEQYF.

A note on this clone: One end of the junction fails to match germline, which may point to a read error. This sample also contains other DNA sequences that code for the same CDR3. The CDR3 sequence is CASSLQGSYEQYF. As DNA, the CDR3 is TGTGCCAGCAGCCTACAGGGTTCCTACGAGCAGTACTTT. V is TRBV5-4 and J is TRBJ2-7; TRBD1 is a possible D gene (6 bases). The CDR3 sequence is 13 residues long. CDR1 is SGHNT and CDR2 is YYREEE in the germline V gene (reference sequence).

The V gene is TRBV5-1, the J gene TRBJ1-1; D unclear. The CDR3 contains 15 residues. CDR1 and CDR2 (germline): SGHRS, YFSETQ. V shed 0 bases and J shed 2 bases, with 11 bases lying between them. CDR3 in DNA: TGCGCCAGCAGCTTGGAGGGAGGTTTAAACACTGAAGCTTTCTTT. Amino acid sequence: CASSLEGGLNTEAFF.

This chain uses TRBV6-5 with TRBJ2-3; 8 bases fit TRBD2. Germline V gene sequence: CDR1 MNHEY, CDR2 SVGAGI. This CDR3 comprises 15 residues. Trimming removed 4 bases from V and 3 bases from J; junction bases left unmatched: 6. CDR3 sequence: CASSFNGGATDTQYF. Written as DNA, the CDR3 is TGTGCCAGCAGTTTTAACGGGGGGGCGACAGATACGCAGTATTTT.

This clone has more than one count but fewer than ten. The rearrangement links TRBV4-3 to TRBJ2-3; no reliable D call. V gave up 0 bases and J gave up 4 bases, with 5 bases separating them. Germline V lookup: CDR1 LGHNA, CDR2 YSLEER. The CDR3 is 13 amino acids. Here the CDR3 DNA reads TGCGCCAGCAGCCAAGATCAGGCAGATACGCAGTATTTT. Its translation is CASSQDQADTQYF.

This chain links TRBV14 with TRBJ1-6; 10 nucleotides match TRBD1. The germline V gene encodes CDR1 SGHDN and CDR2 FVKESK. The CDR3 totals 13 residues. V shed 8 bases, J shed 8 bases, and the junction held 3 bases outside the gene matches. The CDR3 region is CASGGQGYSPLHF. The CDR3 DNA reads TGTGCCAGCGGGGGACAGGGGTATTCACCCCTCCACTTT. The variable domain in full, completed from reference TRBV14 and TRBJ1-6, reads EAGVTQFPSHSVIEKGQTVTLRCDPISGHDNLYWYRRVMGKEIKFLLHFVKESKQDESGMPNNRFLAERTGGTYSTLKVQPAELEDSGVYFCASGGQGYSPLHFGNGTRLTVT.

This chain uses TRBV9 with TRBJ2-2; D is unresolved. Germline V gene data show CDR1 as SGDLS and CDR2 as YYNGEE. The CDR3 loop spans 14 amino acids. V lost 0 bases and J 1 base, leaving 4 bases between the germline ends. The DNA of the CDR3 is TGTGCCAGCAGCGTAGGGCTGAACACCGGGGAGCTGTTTTTT. Translating gives CASSVGLNTGELFF.

J is TRBJ2-7 and V is TRBV7-9, with D perhaps TRBD2 (6 bases). Germline CDR1 and CDR2: SEHNR and FQNEAQ (reference sequence). V gave up 4 bases and J gave up 0 bases, with 19 bases separating them. This CDR3 is 17 amino acids long. DNA for the CDR3: TGTGCCAGCAGCTCGACACCGGGAGAAAGAAGCTCCTACGAGCAGTACTTC. This encodes CASSSTPGERSSYEQYF.

The V call is TRBV5-1, the J call TRBJ2-1, with TRBD2 as a possible D gene (6 bases). Deletions cut 4 bases from V and 7 bases from J, with 18 bases between. Germline V gene sequence: CDR1 SGHRS, CDR2 YFSETQ. The CDR3 has 15 amino acids. The CDR3 is CASSLSVTRGNEQFF. For the CDR3, the DNA is TGCGCCAGCAGCCTGTCAGTCACTCGGGGGAATGAGCAGTTCTTC.

V gene TRBV29-1 combines with J gene TRBJ1-1, with 11 bases aligning to TRBD1. Trimming at V came to 4 bases and at J to 5 bases, leaving 3 bases not matched to a gene. Germline V gene lookup returns CDR1 SQVTM and CDR2 ANQGSEA. The CDR3 spans 13 residues. Here the CDR3 reads CSVGGQGETEAFF. CDR3 bases: TGCAGCGTTGGGGGACAGGGGGAGACTGAAGCTTTCTTT. Full variable domain (missing parts from reference TRBV29-1 and TRBJ1-1): SAVISQKPSRDICQRGTSLTIQCQVDSQVTMMFWYRQQPGQSLTLIATANQGSEATYESGFVIDKFPISRPNLTFSTLTVSNMSPEDSSIYLCSVGGQGETEAFFGQGTRLTVV.

The chain carries TRBV4-2 and TRBJ2-7, with 13 bases lining up with TRBD2. J lost 1 base, V lost 4 bases, and 10 bases had no gene match. The germline V gene has CDR1 LGHNA and CDR2 YNFKEQ. CDR3 length: 18 amino acids. The CDR3 sequence: CASSLGTSGGGTSYEQYF. CDR3 DNA sequence: TGTGCCAGCAGCCTAGGCACTAGCGGGGGGGGCACGTCCTACGAGCAGTACTTC.

This clone was detected only a few times. This rearrangement joins TRBV4-1 to TRBJ1-5; D is perhaps TRBD1 (6 bases). The V gene's germline CDR1 is MGHRA and CDR2 YSYEKL. The CDR3 length is 15 residues. V lost 7 bases, J lost 1 base, and 14 bases lay in between. The CDR3: CASTRTAESNQPQHF. In nucleotides, the CDR3 is TGCGCCAGCACTAGGACAGCAGAGAGCAATCAGCCCCAGCATTTT.

This rearrangement joins TRBV25-1 to TRBJ1-6, with 8 nucleotides matching TRBD1. Germline loops: CDR1 MGHDK, CDR2 SYGVNS. The CDR3 has 12 residues. Germline trimming cut 8 bases from V and 10 bases from J; bases unmatched to any gene: 4. The CDR3 protein is CASGQGLSPLHF. As DNA, the CDR3 is TGTGCCAGCGGACAGGGTCTGTCACCCCTCCACTTT.